The 21 T cell receptor beta chains below come from one sample, sequenced in a study of T cells in Graves' hyperthyroidism and ophthalmopathy. The TCR beta CDR3 regions underwent amplification using RNA transcripts as the source. A set of HTBI primers served as the primers for a first-round RT-PCR of the TCR CDR3. TCRdb passed the multiplex PCR reads through MiXCR, listing each CDR3 protein once. The sample has 300,000 to 450,000 distinct CDR3 sequences, roughly 25% seen once. The sequencing input was blood. Receptors were obtained from a man between 45 and 60 years old with Graves' hyperthyroidism.

The count of this clonotype is one. The chain uses TRBV7-2 and TRBJ2-7; 12 bases align to TRBD2. CDR1 is SGHTA, CDR2 FQGNSA, per germline. This CDR3 contains 16 residues. V was pared by 5 bases and J by 1 base, with 6 bases of the junction left unmatched. CDR3 bases: TGTGCCAGCAGCGACCCAACTAGCGGGAGGTCCTACGAGCAGTACTTC. It translates to CASSDPTSGRSYEQYF.

This clonotype was detected many times. This chain uses TRBV28 with TRBJ2-7; 7 bases are shared with TRBD2. The ends lost 8 bases at V and 3 bases at J; junction bases unmatched: 10. This CDR3 comprises 14 residues. In germline, CDR1 is MDHEN, CDR2 SYDVKM. As DNA, the CDR3 is TGTGCCAGCCGTACCGGGACTAACCTCTACGAGCAGTACTTC. It translates to CASRTGTNLYEQYF.

In its sample, this clonotype was seen many times. The chain is built from TRBV3-1 and TRBJ2-1; 8 bases are shared with TRBD2. V lost 0 bases, J lost 2 bases, and 3 bases stayed unmatched. CDR1 is LGHDT, CDR2 YNNKEL, per germline (reference sequence). The CDR3 is 16 amino acids. CDR3 DNA: TGTGCCAGCAGCCAAGATTTAGCGGGAACCTACAATGAGCAGTTCTTC. Translating it yields CASSQDLAGTYNEQFF.

This clonotype showed up many times. V is TRBV11-2 and J is TRBJ2-5; D is perhaps TRBD2 (5 bases). The CDR3 totals 14 residues. Per the germline V gene, CDR1 is SGHAT and CDR2 is FQNNGV. With 5 bases removed from V and 3 bases from J, the gap between germline ends came to 13 bases. DNA for the CDR3: TGTGCCAGCAGCCCCCGACTATTAGAAGAGACCCAGTACTTC. This encodes CASSPRLLEETQYF. Using reference TRBV11-2 and TRBJ2-5 for the parts outside the CDR3, the full variable domain is EAGVAQSPRYKIIEKRQSVAFWCNPISGHATLYWYQQILGQGPKLLIQFQNNGVVDDSQLPKDRFSAERLKGVDSTLKIQPAKLEDSAVYLCASSPRLLEETQYFGPGTRLLVL.

The rearrangement joins TRBV5-1 to TRBJ2-1; a weak D match, TRBD1 (8 bases). The CDR3 consists of 16 residues. The V end lost 5 bases, the J end lost 7 bases, and 22 bases lay between the germline ends. Germline CDR1 reads SGHRS; CDR2 reads YFSETQ. In DNA, the CDR3 is TGCGCCAGCAGTCGGGGGGTCAGGGGGCTTATGAATGAGCAGTTCTTC. Translated: CASSRGVRGLMNEQFF. The full variable domain, its missing parts supplied by reference TRBV5-1 and TRBJ2-1, is KAGVTQTPRYLIKTRGQQVTLSCSPISGHRSVSWYQQTPGQGLQFLFEYFSETQRNKGNFPGRFSGRQFSNSRSEMNVSTLELGDSALYLCASSRGVRGLMNEQFFGPGTRLTVL.

In this sample, this clonotype turned up many times. This rearrangement joins TRBV7-2 to TRBJ1-2; D might be TRBD1 (5 bases). This CDR3 region has 14 residues. V dropped 5 bases and J dropped 4 bases, with 14 bases sitting between them. Germline CDR1 and CDR2: SGHTA and FQGNSA. The CDR3 is CASSPTEAFYGYTF. DNA for the CDR3: TGTGCCAGCAGCCCGACAGAAGCGTTCTATGGCTACACCTTC. The entire variable domain, with the rest obtained from reference TRBV7-2 and TRBJ1-2, is as follows: GAGVSQSPSNKVTEKGKDVELRCDPISGHTALYWYRQSLGQGLEFLIYFQGNSAPDKSGLPSDRFSAERTGGSVSTLTIQRTQQEDSAVYLCASSPTEAFYGYTFGSGTRLTVV.

In this sample, this clonotype turned up a few times. Given a much more abundant clone one base away, this may be a read error. The V call is TRBV11-1, the J call TRBJ2-1; TRBD2 might be the D (5 bases). CDR3 length: 15 residues. V shed 0 bases and J shed 1 base, with 7 bases lying between them. The germline V gene has CDR1 SGHAT and CDR2 FQDESV (reference sequence). CDR3 sequence reads: CASSLAGESYNEQFF. The CDR3 DNA reads TGTGCCAGCAGCTTAGCGGGAGAGTCCTACAATGAGCAGTTCTTC.

With respect to this clonotype: One junction end disagrees with the germline gene, perhaps due to a read error. V gene TRBV11-1 combines with J gene TRBJ2-1, with a tentative D call TRBD2 (6 bases). CDR1 is SGHAT and CDR2 is FQDESV in the germline V gene (reference sequence). The CDR3 spans 13 residues. CDR3 coding DNA: TGTGCCAGCAGCTTAGTTCGGGGGAATGTGCAGTTCTTC. It yields the protein CASSLVRGNVQFF.

The chain combines TRBV5-1 with TRBJ1-1; a possible D gene is TRBD1 (6 bases). The V gene's germline CDR1 is SGHRS and CDR2 YFSETQ. This CDR3 spans 15 amino acids. V was clipped by 5 bases and J by 3 bases, with 17 bases between them. The chain's CDR3 is CASRLRSGGDTEAFF. CDR3 DNA: TGCGCCAGCAGGTTACGGTCCGGGGGCGACACTGAAGCTTTCTTT.

As regards this clonotype: Relative to the germline gene, one junction end is altered; a read error may explain this. This sequence joins TRBV5-8 and TRBJ1-4, with D possibly matching TRBD1 (5 bases). CDR1 is SGHTS, CDR2 YDEGEE, per germline. The CDR3 consists of 14 residues. The CDR3 reads CASSLAGLNEKLFF. The CDR3 DNA reads as TGTGCCAGCAGTTTGGCGGGACTCAATGAAAAACTGTTTTTT. The full variable domain, completed using reference TRBV5-8 and TRBJ1-4, is EAGVTQSPTHLIKTRGQQATLRCSPISGHTSVYWYQQALGLGLQFLLWYDEGEERNRGNFPPRFSGRQFPNYSSELNVNALELEDSALYLCASSLAGLNEKLFFGSGTQLSVL.

There are many counts of this clonotype. This CDR3 reads CASSELGSLNTEAFF. The CDR3 DNA reads as TGTGCCAGCAGTGAACTGGGCAGTTTGAACACTGAAGCTTTCTTT. This chain links TRBV6-1 with TRBJ1-1, with no clear D. Looked up from germline, CDR1 is MNHNS and CDR2 is SASEGT. V was clipped by 2 bases and J by 0 bases, with 10 bases between them. The CDR3 extends over 15 amino acids.

This clonotype appeared many times. This sequence joins TRBV24-1 and TRBJ2-5, with TRBD2 as a possible D gene (5 bases). CDR3 length: 15 amino acids. Germline V gene data show CDR1 as KGHDR and CDR2 as SFDVKD. Trimming removed 3 bases from V and 1 base from J, with 11 bases in between. The CDR3 nucleotides are TGTGCCACCAGTGATCCGGGGTCGATCCAAGAGACCCAGTACTTC. It translates to CATSDPGSIQETQYF.

The V call is TRBV6-2 or TRBV6-3, the J call TRBJ1-4; D not certain. The V gene lost 4 bases and the J gene lost 8 bases, with 8 bases spanning the gap. The germline V gene encodes CDR1 MNHEY and CDR2 SVGEGT. This CDR3 has 12 residues. In nucleotides, the CDR3 is TGTGCCAGCAGTTTCTCAGGAGAAAAACTGTTTTTT. The encoded protein is CASSFSGEKLFF.

This clonotype was detected many times. V gene TRBV6-1 combines with J gene TRBJ2-2; D may be TRBD1 (5 bases). CDR1 is MNHNS and CDR2 is SASEGT in the germline V gene. The CDR3 loop spans 14 amino acids. The V and J ends lost 8 bases and 0 bases respectively, with 10 bases between them. CDR3 in DNA: TGTGCCAGCTACAGGTTCGCGAACACCGGGGAGCTGTTTTTT. This codes for CASYRFANTGELFF.

This clonotype was observed many times. The junction differs from germline at one of its ends, possibly a read error. The chain is built from TRBV7-9 and TRBJ2-7, with D maybe TRBD2 (5 bases). The CDR3 length is 15 residues. Germline V gene sequence: CDR1 SEHNR, CDR2 FQNEAQ (reference sequence). This CDR3 is CASGLVGRFTYEQYF. The CDR3 DNA sequence: TGTGCCAGCGGCTTAGTTGGGAGATTCACCTACGAGCAGTACTTC.

This clonotype appeared many times. The chain employs TRBV18 and TRBJ2-1; no firm D call. Germline loops: CDR1 KGHSH, CDR2 LQKENI. The V end was cut by 2 bases, the J end by 2 bases, with 7 bases between. The CDR3 is 14 amino acids. The CDR3 protein is CASSPETTYNEQFF. DNA of the CDR3: TGTGCCAGCTCACCAGAGACAACCTACAATGAGCAGTTCTTC.

The chain joins TRBV15 to TRBJ1-4; D may be TRBD1 (5 bases). The V gene lost 0 bases and the J gene lost 6 bases, with 11 bases spanning the gap. CDR1 is LNHNV and CDR2 is YYDKDF in the germline V gene (reference sequence). The CDR3 has 15 residues. DNA of the CDR3: TGTGCCACCAGCAGAGATCCAACAGGTGATGAAAAACTGTTTTTT. This encodes CATSRDPTGDEKLFF.

There are a few counts of this clonotype. V is TRBV27 and J is TRBJ2-7, with TRBD1 matching over 9 bases. Germline V gene lookup returns CDR1 MNHEY and CDR2 SMNVEV (reference sequence). The CDR3 is 16 residues long. The J segment lost 5 bases and the V segment lost 4 bases, leaving 12 bases of the junction unmatched. In DNA form, the CDR3 reads TGTGCCAGCAGTTCCCTCACCGGGACAGGGACGAACGAGCAGTACTTC. Protein: CASSSLTGTGTNEQYF.

This rearrangement joins TRBV6-1 to TRBJ2-2, with D perhaps matching TRBD1 (5 bases). This CDR3 has 14 residues. Trimming took off 5 bases at V and 4 bases at J, with 11 bases between the two ends. CDR1 and CDR2 (germline): MNHNS, SASEGT. CDR3 in DNA: TGTGCCAGCAGTTACCGCAGGGCCACCGGGGAGCTGTTTTTT. Translation: CASSYRRATGELFF.

The chain couples TRBV24-1 to TRBJ2-1; D may be TRBD1 (6 bases). Trimming left V 3 bases short and J 8 bases short, with 22 bases between. From germline, CDR1 is KGHDR and CDR2 SFDVKD. The CDR3 contains 17 residues. Here the CDR3 reads CATSDPQGSPGGDEQFF. Written as DNA, the CDR3 is TGTGCCACCAGTGATCCACAGGGCTCCCCGGGTGGAGATGAGCAGTTCTTC.

The CDR3 DNA sequence: TGCAGCGTCCGGGACAGGGGGCTGGTTGAAGCTTTCTTT. The encoded protein is CSVRDRGLVEAFF. The gene calls are TRBV29-1 and TRBJ1-1; 12 bases align to TRBD1. V was clipped by 6 bases and J by 7 bases; unmatched bases: 6. The CDR3 loop spans 13 amino acids. Looked up from germline, CDR1 is SQVTM and CDR2 is ANQGSEA.